Below are 23 T cell receptor beta chains sequenced from a single sample in a study of T cells in Graves' hyperthyroidism and ophthalmopathy. RNA transcripts provided the source from which TCR beta CDR3 regions were amplified. HTBI primers were used for first-round RT-PCR of the TCR CDR3. In TCRdb, the multiplex PCR reads were re-called with MiXCR into one record per CDR3 protein. The table lists around 500,000 distinct CDR3 sequences, roughly 14% of them singletons. Sequenced sample: blood. The receptors originated from a woman under 30 with Graves' hyperthyroidism.

This clonotype was seen at least ten times. The chain employs TRBV11-2 and TRBJ2-5; 7 bases map to TRBD2. The CDR3 loop spans 14 amino acids. The trim removed 5 bases at V and 2 bases at J, leaving 5 bases unmatched. CDR1 and CDR2 (germline): SGHAT, FQNNGV. In DNA form, the CDR3 reads TGTGCCAGCAGCGCCGCCGGGGGGCAAGAGACCCAGTACTTC. This encodes CASSAAGGQETQYF.

There are many counts of this clonotype. V usage is TRBV7-3 and J usage is TRBJ2-1; D might be TRBD1 or TRBD2, each matching 6 bases. V lost 5 bases and J 0 bases, leaving 11 bases between the germline ends. The CDR3 sequence is 15 residues long. Per germline, CDR1 SGHTA and CDR2 FQGTGA. The CDR3 loop reads CASSRGRYSYNEQFF. In DNA form, the CDR3 reads TGTGCCAGCAGCCGGGGGCGGTACTCCTACAATGAGCAGTTCTTC.

With respect to this clonotype: This may be a read error: a much more frequent sequence differs by one nucleotide. V is TRBV4-1 and J is TRBJ2-5; maybe TRBD1 (6 bases). The CDR3 covers 13 residues. Germline V gives CDR1 MGHRA, CDR2 YSYEKL. The ends were cut back, 4 bases at V and 9 bases at J, with 15 bases in the middle. In DNA form, the CDR3 reads TGCGCCAGCAGCCCCGGGACAATGGAGGCCCAGTACTTC. Protein product: CASSPGTMEAQYF.

In its sample, this clonotype was seen many times. J is TRBJ1-5 and V is TRBV19; D might be TRBD1 (5 bases). The V end lost 3 bases, the J end lost 7 bases, and 13 bases lay between the germline ends. The germline CDR1 and CDR2 sequences are LNHDA and SQIVND (reference sequence). The CDR3 sequence is 14 residues long. CDR3 sequence reads: CASSMSRVGQPQHF. The CDR3 nucleotides read TGTGCCAGTAGTATGAGCAGGGTGGGCCAGCCCCAGCATTTT.

J is TRBJ1-1 and V is TRBV29-1; TRBD1 is a possible D gene (5 bases). The V end was cut by 2 bases, the J end by 5 bases, with 15 bases between. The length of the CDR3 is 14 residues. Looked up from germline, CDR1 is SQVTM and CDR2 is ANQGSEA. CDR3 sequence reads: CSVELAGQRTEAFF. CDR3 nucleotide sequence: TGCAGCGTTGAACTAGCGGGGCAGCGGACTGAAGCTTTCTTT.

This clonotype appeared once. The chain employs TRBV6-2 or TRBV6-3 and TRBJ2-3; 9 positions agree with TRBD2. Losses at the gene ends were 10 bases for V and 7 bases for J; bases not matched to a gene: 12. This CDR3 region has 14 residues. The germline V gene has CDR1 MNHEY and CDR2 SVGEGT. CDR3 bases: TGTGCCACCCGCCCTAGCGGGATTCTATATACGCAGTATTTT. It translates to CATRPSGILYTQYF.

J is TRBJ2-5 and V is TRBV20-1, with 13 bases aligning to TRBD2. The V gene's germline CDR1 is DFQATT and CDR2 SNEGSKA (reference sequence). Losses at the gene ends were 5 bases for V and 4 bases for J; bases not matched to a gene: 16. The CDR3 is 18 amino acids. The CDR3 is CSADGLAGESVQGETQYF. In nucleotides, the CDR3 is TGCAGTGCTGACGGACTAGCGGGAGAATCAGTGCAGGGAGAGACCCAGTACTTC.

V is TRBV5-1 and J is TRBJ1-4, with TRBD1 as a possible D gene (5 bases). From germline, CDR1 is SGHRS and CDR2 YFSETQ. The CDR3 runs to 8 residues. The CDR3 DNA reads TGCCTAAGGGGAAAACTGTTTTTT. Its translation: CLRGKLFF.

The sample holds many counts of this clonotype. The chain is built from TRBV20-1 and TRBJ2-2; 7 nucleotides line up with TRBD1. Germline V gene lookup returns CDR1 DFQATT and CDR2 SNEGSKA (reference sequence). This CDR3 spans 14 amino acids. V lost 5 bases, J lost 6 bases, and 9 bases stayed unmatched. The CDR3 nucleotides are TGCAGTGCTCGGGGACAGACCGGGGCCGGGGAGCTGTTTTTT. Amino acid sequence: CSARGQTGAGELFF.

This clonotype was observed at least ten times. The chain couples TRBV12-3 or TRBV12-4 to TRBJ2-7, with unresolved D. V gave up 6 bases and J gave up 3 bases, with 12 bases separating them. This CDR3 is 13 amino acids long. The chain's CDR3 is CASRPWSDYEQYV. In DNA form, the CDR3 reads TGTGCCAGCAGACCCTGGTCAGACTACGAGCAGTACGTC.

This clonotype was seen a handful of times. This chain uses TRBV19 with TRBJ1-1; 11 bases line up with TRBD1. This CDR3 has 14 residues. V lost 6 bases, J lost 6 bases, and 6 bases stayed unmatched. Germline values: CDR1 LNHDA, CDR2 SQIVND (reference sequence). The CDR3, as DNA: TGTGCCAGTAGCCTTGGACAGGGGGCGGCTGAAGCTTTCTTT. Residues: CASSLGQGAAEAFF.

The V gene is TRBV30, the J gene TRBJ1-5; tentative D call: TRBD1 (5 bases). Germline assignment: CDR1 GTSNPN and CDR2 SVGIG (reference sequence). V was shortened by 3 bases and J by 7 bases, with 10 bases between the two germline ends. The CDR3 is 12 amino acids. The chain's CDR3 is CAWRGGGQPQHF. CDR3 DNA: TGTGCCTGGAGGGGGGGGGGACAGCCCCAGCATTTT.

The chain links TRBV4-1 to TRBJ2-5; 7 nucleotides match TRBD2. Per germline, CDR1 MGHRA and CDR2 YSYEKL. CDR3 length equals 15 residues. The V and J ends lost 0 bases and 6 bases, in that order; junction bases with no gene match: 7. CDR3 sequence: CASSQEAGVGKTQYF. CDR3 in DNA: TGCGCCAGCAGCCAAGAGGCGGGAGTGGGTAAGACCCAGTACTTC.

In its sample, this clonotype was seen many times. The genes are TRBV28 and TRBJ2-5, with 8 nucleotides matching TRBD2. CDR3 length equals 15 residues. Losses at the gene ends were 5 bases for V and 2 bases for J; bases not matched to a gene: 7. Germline assignment: CDR1 MDHEN and CDR2 SYDVKM. As DNA, the CDR3 is TGTGCCAGCAGTCCCATAGCGGGATATCAAGAGACCCAGTACTTC. This codes for CASSPIAGYQETQYF.

V and J are TRBV10-3 and TRBJ2-7, with TRBD1 matching 7 bases. Germline CDR1 reads ENHRY; CDR2 reads SYGVKD. Trimming took 4 bases from V and 9 from J; bases not matched to a gene: 6. CDR3 length: 12 amino acids. The CDR3, as DNA: TGTGCCATCAGTGTAGAGGGGGCGGTGCAGTACGTC. Translated, it gives CAISVEGAVQYV.

V is TRBV4-1 and J is TRBJ2-1; the match to TRBD2 covers 8 bases. Trimming at V came to 0 bases and at J to 10 bases, leaving 20 bases not matched to a gene. The length of the CDR3 is 19 residues. The germline CDR1 and CDR2 sequences are MGHRA and YSYEKL. The CDR3: CASSQDTLSRGGRSLEQFF. The CDR3 DNA sequence: TGCGCCAGCAGCCAAGATACGTTGTCAAGGGGCGGGAGGTCACTCGAGCAGTTCTTC.

The chain combines TRBV19 with TRBJ2-1; no reliable D call. This CDR3 is built from 15 residues. V was cut by 7 bases and J by 0 bases, with 13 bases left in between. Per germline, CDR1 LNHDA and CDR2 SQIVND (reference sequence). CDR3 nucleotides: TGTGCCAGTAACCCAGCCGATAGCTCCTACAATGAGCAGTTCTTC. Its translation is CASNPADSSYNEQFF. Using reference TRBV19 and TRBJ2-1 for the parts outside the CDR3, the full variable domain is DGGITQSPKYLFRKEGQNVTLSCEQNLNHDAMYWYRQDPGQGLRLIYYSQIVNDFQKGDIAEGYSVSREKKESFPLTVTSAQKNPTAFYLCASNPADSSYNEQFFGPGTRLTVL.

This clonotype was seen many times. The chain recombines TRBV30 with TRBJ1-1; perhaps TRBD1 as D (6 bases). The germline V gene has CDR1 GTSNPN and CDR2 SVGIG (reference sequence). The CDR3 consists of 12 residues. DNA of the CDR3: TGTGCGACGGCAGGGGTGAACACTGAAGCTTTCTTT. It specifies CATAGVNTEAFF.

In this sample, this clonotype turned up many times. The CDR3 DNA reads as TGTGCCAGCAGTCCGCAGTTGACTAGCGGATATACAGATACGCAGTATTTT. It encodes CASSPQLTSGYTDTQYF. J is TRBJ2-3 and V is TRBV3-1, with 9 bases aligning to TRBD2. V shed 6 bases and J 3 bases; nucleotides not matched to a gene: 13. Germline CDR1 LGHDT, CDR2 YNNKEL (reference sequence). The CDR3 sequence is 17 residues long.

The V and J genes are TRBV4-2 and TRBJ2-5; D is unresolved. V lost 0 bases to trimming and J lost 0 bases, with 5 bases between them. Per the germline V gene, CDR1 is LGHNA and CDR2 is YNFKEQ. The CDR3 consists of 14 residues. The CDR3 DNA follows: TGTGCCAGCAGCCAAGAGGTCCACCAAGAGACCCAGTACTTC. Its translation: CASSQEVHQETQYF.

This clonotype has a count of ten or more. V usage is TRBV19 and J usage is TRBJ2-7; D unclear. The CDR3 length is 11 residues. V gave up 5 bases and J gave up 6 bases, with 8 bases separating them. Germline CDR1 LNHDA, CDR2 SQIVND (reference sequence). This CDR3 reads CASSASSEQYF. CDR3 DNA sequence: TGTGCCAGTAGTGCCTCTAGCGAGCAGTACTTC.

The chain recombines TRBV20-1 with TRBJ2-2; 15 nucleotides agree with TRBD2. With V trimmed by 3 bases and J by 6 bases, 14 bases remained unmatched. This CDR3 has 19 amino acids. Looked up from germline, CDR1 is DFQATT and CDR2 is SNEGSKA (reference sequence). The CDR3 is CSASDSVGLAGGLSGELFF. The CDR3 nucleotides read TGCAGTGCTAGTGACTCCGTGGGACTAGCGGGAGGACTCTCCGGGGAGCTGTTTTTT.

This clonotype came up many times. The rearrangement joins TRBV25-1 to TRBJ1-6; 8 bases agree with TRBD1. The CDR3 consists of 16 residues. CDR1 MGHDK and CDR2 SYGVNS come from the germline V gene. Trimming took 5 bases from V and 10 from J; bases not matched to a gene: 13. The CDR3 nucleotides read TGTGCCAGCAGTCCCCAGTTAGGACAGGGAGGGTCACCCCTCCACTTT. Protein sequence: CASSPQLGQGGSPLHF. Complete variable domain (other parts from reference TRBV25-1 and TRBJ1-6): EADIYQTPRYLVIGTGKKITLECSQTMGHDKMYWYQQDPGMELHLIHYSYGVNSTEKGDLSSESTVSRIRTEHFPLTLESARPSHTSQYLCASSPQLGQGGSPLHFGNGTRLTVT.